This is a list of T cell receptor beta chains from one sample in a study of blood T cell repertoires in COVID-19. The data were produced by immunoSEQ multiplex PCR, yet TCRdb's version contains in-frame clones alone and is incomplete. The sample consists of 50,000 or so clones, approximately 80% of them appearing once. Sequenced input: peripheral blood. These receptors originate from a man aged 50-59 years with acute or convalescent COVID-19. The CDR3 runs from the conserved cysteine through the conserved F or W. A D gene is named only where the DNA matches it firmly. Size tells how often a clone was seen (once, few, many) or the class of an expanded clone, and some rows leave it out.

>TRBV5-4|TRBD1|TRBJ2-5|-
TGTGCCAGCAGCTCGGAAGGCACAGGGGGCAGGAAGACCCAGTACTTC
CASSSEGTGGRKTQYF
>TRBV7-9|-|TRBJ2-7|-
TGTGCCAGCACCAACGGGTACGAGCAGTACTTC
CASTNGYEQYF
>TRBV21-1|-|TRBJ1-4|-
TGTGCCAGCAGCAAAGTATGGACAGGGGGCCCCGAAAAACTGTTTTTT
CASSKVWTGGPEKLFF
>TRBV19|-|TRBJ1-1|-
TGTGCCAGTAGTATCCCGACAGGAGAAACGAACACTGAAGCTTTCTTT
CASSIPTGETNTEAFF
>TRBV5-8|-|TRBJ1-1|once
TGTGCCAGCAGCCGAGGGGGGAACACTGAAGCTTTCTTT
CASSRGGNTEAFF
>TRBV6-1|-|TRBJ1-2|-
TGTGCCAGCAGTGAAAGCGGGTTACCAATCTATGGCTACACCTTC
CASSESGLPIYGYTF
>TRBV9|-|TRBJ1-6|-
TGTGCCAGCAGGGACGACGGAGGGGATTCACCCCTCCACTTT
CASRDDGGDSPLHF
>TRBV10-3|TRBD1|TRBJ1-5|few
TGTGCCATCAGCGATACAGGGGGACGGCAGCCCCAGCATTTT
CAISDTGGRQPQHF
>TRBV6-2/TRBV6-3|-|TRBJ2-7|-
TGTGCCAGCAGTTACGCTGCGAGCTCCTACGAGCAGTACTTC
CASSYAASSYEQYF
>TRBV9|TRBD1|TRBJ2-7|-
TGTGCCAGCAGTATCGGACAGGGGGCAGGGTACGAGCAGTACTTC
CASSIGQGAGYEQYF
>TRBV3-1/TRBV3-2|-|TRBJ1-1|-
TGTGCCAGCAGCCAAGACGTCACAGGGGAAGCTTTCTTT
CASSQDVTGEAFF
>TRBV5-5|-|TRBJ2-5|-
TGTGCCAGCAGCTTGGTGGGCGACCCTCAAGAGACCCAGTACTTC
CASSLVGDPQETQYF
>TRBV28|TRBD1|TRBJ2-7|-
TGTGCCAGCAGTTCAAGACAGGGGTACTACGAGCAGTACTTC
CASSSRQGYYEQYF
>TRBV13|TRBD2|TRBJ2-2|-
TGTGCCAGCAGCCCCTCCCTAGCGGGGGGTAACACCGGGGAGCTGTTTTTT
CASSPSLAGGNTGELFF
>TRBV13|TRBD1|TRBJ2-7|-
TGTGCCAGCAGCTTACCGGACAGGCTCGAGCAGTACTTC
CASSLPDRLEQYF
>TRBV4-1|-|TRBJ2-7|-
TGCGCCAGCAGCCAAACTGACTTCCTGGGGAGTAGCTCCTACGAGCAGTACTTC
CASSQTDFLGSSSYEQYF
>TRBV19|TRBD2|TRBJ2-1|-
TGTGCCAGTAGGGGAGCGGGACCGAATGAGCAGTTCTTC
CASRGAGPNEQFF
>TRBV6-5|-|TRBJ1-2|-
TGTGCCACATCGGACAGCCCTAACTATGGCTACACCTTC
CATSDSPNYGYTF
>TRBV5-1|-|TRBJ1-2|few
TGCGCCAGCAGCTTGGCGAACGCCGGAGTCGTAAGATATGGCTACACCTTC
CASSLANAGVVRYGYTF
>TRBV27|-|TRBJ1-5|-
TGTGCCAGCAGTCCGGGAGATAGCAATCAGCCCCAGCATTTT
CASSPGDSNQPQHF
>TRBV29-1|TRBD2|TRBJ2-7|-
TGCAGCGTTGTAGGACTAGCGGGAAGATACGAGCAGTACTTC
CSVVGLAGRYEQYF
>TRBV9|-|TRBJ2-3|-
TGTGCCAGCAGCGTAGTGAAGGGGGACACAGATACGCAGTATTTT
CASSVVKGDTDTQYF
>TRBV19|-|TRBJ1-6|-
TGTGCCAGTATCTCCTCAGGGACTTCTAATTCACCCCTCCACTTT
CASISSGTSNSPLHF
>TRBV3-1/TRBV3-2|-|TRBJ2-7|-
TGTGCCAGCAGCCAAGATGTGGTCGGCGAGCAGTACTTC
CASSQDVVGEQYF
>TRBV2|-|TRBJ1-2|-
TGTGCCAGCAGTGAAGGCAGGAAAGATGGCTACACCTTC
CASSEGRKDGYTF
>TRBV6-4|TRBD2|TRBJ2-1|-
TGTGCCAGCAGCCCTAGCGGGAGTAGGCCCAATGAGCAGTTCTTC
CASSPSGSRPNEQFF
>TRBV3-1/TRBV3-2|-|TRBJ1-3|once
TGTGCCAGCAGCCAAACCGGAGACACCATATATTTT
CASSQTGDTIYF
>TRBV5-1|-|TRBJ2-3|-
TGCGCCAGCAGCTTGGGAGGCGGGGCTAGCACAGATACGCAGTATTTT
CASSLGGGASTDTQYF
>TRBV19|-|TRBJ1-5|-
TGTGCCAGTATACGCGAGGGAGGGACCAATCAGCCCCAGCATTTT
CASIREGGTNQPQHF
>TRBV11-2|TRBD2|TRBJ2-1|-
TGTGCCAGCAGCTTAGCCTGGGGGGGGGAGGCTTCTTTGGATGAGCAGTTCTTC
CASSLAWGGEASLDEQFF
>TRBV6-5|-|TRBJ1-6|-
TGTGCCAGCAGTCTACAGGTCACTTCACCCCTCCACTTT
CASSLQVTSPLHF
>TRBV4-1|-|TRBJ1-1|few
TGCGCCAGCAGCCAATTTCTCGACACTGAAGCTTTCTTT
CASSQFLDTEAFF
>TRBV28|TRBD2|TRBJ2-1|-
TGTGCCAGCAGTCCGGGACTAGCGGGAGTTTCCTACAATGAGCAGTTCTTC
CASSPGLAGVSYNEQFF
>TRBV29-1|TRBD1|TRBJ1-2|-
TGCAGCGGTGGGACAGGGGGCTTTGATGGCTACACCTTC
CSGGTGGFDGYTF
>TRBV9|TRBD1|TRBJ1-4|-
TGTGCCAGCAGCCGGACAGGGAGGAATGAAAAACTGTTTTTT
CASSRTGRNEKLFF
>TRBV30|-|TRBJ2-7|-
TGTGCCTGGGAGAGCTCCTACGAGCAGTACTTC
CAWESSYEQYF
>TRBV7-9|TRBD2|TRBJ2-1|-
TGTGCCAGCAGCTCCACCCTGGCGGGAGCCGATGAGCAGTTCTTC
CASSSTLAGADEQFF
>TRBV10-3|-|TRBJ2-7|-
TGTGCCATCGGGGAGGCCGGGCAGTACTTC
CAIGEAGQYF
>TRBV6-5|TRBD1|TRBJ1-1|-
TGTGCCAGCAGGAGGGACAGAGAAGCTTTCTTT
CASRRDREAFF
>TRBV9|TRBD2|TRBJ2-3|-
TGTGCCAGCAGCGTGGTAAGCGGGGGGGCTGCAGATACGCAGTATTTT
CASSVVSGGAADTQYF
>TRBV4-1|-|TRBJ1-1|-
TGCGCCAGCAGCCAAGAGTGGTCAGGAAACACTGAAGCTTTCTTT
CASSQEWSGNTEAFF
>TRBV7-6|-|TRBJ2-7|-
TGTGCCAGCAGCATGGGGGGACTTGTCTACGAGCAGTACTTC
CASSMGGLVYEQYF